The clone carrying this T cell receptor (beta chain) was recorded many times. The antigen remains unidentified. V lost 0 bases and J lost 4, with 14 bases in between. The CDR3 is 16 amino acids. These data belong to a study of early T cells in non-severe SARS-CoV-2 infection. Overall study context: Chains were unpaired, as sequencing was done on bulk RNA from unsorted whole blood. Broader study findings: Using VDJdb, the matching emphasized anti-spike CD8 responses while missing private and CD4 specificities.

Individually, cDNA molecules had unique molecular identifiers attached to them. TCRdb re-derived calls from the 5' RACE reads in MiXCR, one entry per CDR3 protein. Among 60,000 to 75,000 distinct CDR3 sequences, less than 15% were seen once, and the ten largest hold 4% to 5%. Source material: whole blood. The chain is built from TRBV12-3 or TRBV12-4 and TRBJ2-3; tentative D call: TRBD2 (7 bases). The clonotype was recovered from an adult who was a healthcare worker with PCR-confirmed SARS-CoV-2 infection or an uninfected control (not recorded which). In DNA form, the CDR3 reads TGTGCCAGCAGTTTAGCGGGGGGGCCTGGCGCAGATACGCAGTATTTT. This gives the protein CASSLAGGPGADTQYF.